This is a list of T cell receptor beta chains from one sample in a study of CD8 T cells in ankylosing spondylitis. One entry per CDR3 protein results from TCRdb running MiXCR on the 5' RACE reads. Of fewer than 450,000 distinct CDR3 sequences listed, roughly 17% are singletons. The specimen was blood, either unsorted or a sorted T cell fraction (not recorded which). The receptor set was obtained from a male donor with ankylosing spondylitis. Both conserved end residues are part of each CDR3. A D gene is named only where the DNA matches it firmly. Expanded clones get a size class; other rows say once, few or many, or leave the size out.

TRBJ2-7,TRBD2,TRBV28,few,TGTGCCAGCAGTCTAGTGGCTAGCGGGGCCTCCTACGAGCAGTACTTC,CASSLVASGASYEQYF
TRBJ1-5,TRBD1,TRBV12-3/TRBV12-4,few,TGTGCCAGCAGGACAGGGTCCCCGTTGAATCAGCCCCAGCATTTT,CASRTGSPLNQPQHF
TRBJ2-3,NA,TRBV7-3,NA,TGTGCCAGCAGCTTAACGACAGACCTCAGGGATACGCAGTATTTT,CASSLTTDLRDTQYF
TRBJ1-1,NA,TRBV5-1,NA,TGCGCCAGCAGGTATTCCCTATCAGGGGACACTGAAGCTTTCTTT,CASRYSLSGDTEAFF
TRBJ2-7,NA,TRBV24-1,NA,TGTGCCACCAGTGATTCCGGCGGGACCGCCTATGAGCAGTACTTC,CATSDSGGTAYEQYF
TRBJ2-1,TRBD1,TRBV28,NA,TGTGCCAGCAGTCGACAGGGCGGTCCGGTGTATGAGCAGTTCTTC,CASSRQGGPVYEQFF
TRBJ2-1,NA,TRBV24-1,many,TGTGCCACCAGTGATTGGGACGGGGCCGAGCAGTTCTTC,CATSDWDGAEQFF
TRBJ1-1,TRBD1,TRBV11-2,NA,TGTGCCAGCAGCTTCACAGGGGGTACGAACACTGAAGCTTTCTTT,CASSFTGGTNTEAFF
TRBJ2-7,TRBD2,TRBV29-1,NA,TGCAGCGCGGGCGGGGGGACCTCCTACGAGCAGTACTTC,CSAGGGTSYEQYF
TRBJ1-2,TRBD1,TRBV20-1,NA,TGCAGTGCGAAGGGACAGGGTGGTCCCCATGGCTACACCTTC,CSAKGQGGPHGYTF
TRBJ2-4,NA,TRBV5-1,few,TGCGCCAGCAGCCCCTTCGGGGGAGCCAAAAACATTCAGTACTTC,CASSPFGGAKNIQYF